What follows is one T cell receptor (beta chain) and its context. This CDR3 has 14 amino acids. Germline-derived CDR1 and CDR2 are SEHNR and FQNEAQ (reference sequence). J was trimmed by 6 bases and V by 6 bases; bases with no gene match: 3. These data originate in a study of OX40 agonist ivuxolimab in advanced cancers. TCRdb's table, derived via immunoSEQ multiplex PCR, lists solely in-frame clones and lacks some. The sample holds roughly 66,000 clones, 83% seen once. The chain links TRBV7-9 to TRBJ1-4; 11 bases agree with TRBD1. The material sequenced was CD4+ or CD8+ T cells sorted from blood, taken in a trial of the OX40 agonist ivuxolimab. This TCR was recovered from an adult with an advanced solid tumor such as melanoma, head and neck, liver or kidney cancer. The CDR3 coding sequence is TGTGCCAGCAGTCGGGACAGGGGGGATGAAAAACTGTTTTTT. Translation: CASSRDRGDEKLFF.